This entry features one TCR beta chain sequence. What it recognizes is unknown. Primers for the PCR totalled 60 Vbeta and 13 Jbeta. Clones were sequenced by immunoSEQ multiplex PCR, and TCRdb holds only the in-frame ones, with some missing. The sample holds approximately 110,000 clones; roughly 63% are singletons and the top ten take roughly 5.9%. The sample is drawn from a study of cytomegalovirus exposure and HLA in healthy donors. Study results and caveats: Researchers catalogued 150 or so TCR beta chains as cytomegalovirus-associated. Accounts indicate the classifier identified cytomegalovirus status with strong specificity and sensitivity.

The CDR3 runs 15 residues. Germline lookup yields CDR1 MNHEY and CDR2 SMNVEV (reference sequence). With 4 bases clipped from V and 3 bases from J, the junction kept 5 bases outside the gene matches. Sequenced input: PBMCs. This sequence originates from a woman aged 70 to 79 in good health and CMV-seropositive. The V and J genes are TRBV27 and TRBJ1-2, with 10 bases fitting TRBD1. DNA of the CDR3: TGTGCCAGCAGTTCCGCCGGGACAGGGGACTATGGCTACACCTTC. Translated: CASSSAGTGDYGYTF.